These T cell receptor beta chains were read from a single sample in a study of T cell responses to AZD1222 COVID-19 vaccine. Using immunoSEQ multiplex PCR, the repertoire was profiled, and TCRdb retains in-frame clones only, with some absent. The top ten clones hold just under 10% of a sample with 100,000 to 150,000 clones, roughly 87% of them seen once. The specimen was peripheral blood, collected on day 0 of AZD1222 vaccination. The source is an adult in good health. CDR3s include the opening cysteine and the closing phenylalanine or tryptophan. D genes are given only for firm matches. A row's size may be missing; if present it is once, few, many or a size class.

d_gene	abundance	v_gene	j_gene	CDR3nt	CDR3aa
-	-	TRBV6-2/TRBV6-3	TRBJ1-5	TGTGCCAGCAGTTACGCCAAGATCGGGCCCCAGCATTTT	CASSYAKIGPQHF
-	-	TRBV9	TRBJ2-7	TGTGCCAGCAGCGAAACTAGCTCGGGCGAGCAGTACTTC	CASSETSSGEQYF
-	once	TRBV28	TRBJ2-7	TGTGCCAGCAGTTTATCGAGGCCGGGAATGGGCTACGAGCAGTACTTC	CASSLSRPGMGYEQYF
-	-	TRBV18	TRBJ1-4	TGTGCCAGCTCACCACCGGGGTTGGGTGAAAAACTGTTTTTT	CASSPPGLGEKLFF
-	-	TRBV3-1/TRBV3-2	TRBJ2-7	TGTGCCAGCAGCCAAGGATACTTGGGGTACGAGCAGTACTTC	CASSQGYLGYEQYF
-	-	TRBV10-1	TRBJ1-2	TGCGCCAGCAGTACCGGGACTGCCTGGATCTATGGCTACACCTTC	CASSTGTAWIYGYTF
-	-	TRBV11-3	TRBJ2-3	TGTGCCAGCAGCTTAAGGAGGGGGCGGACAGATACGCAGTATTTT	CASSLRRGRTDTQYF
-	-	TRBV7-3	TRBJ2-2	TGTGCCAGCAGCTTAGGGACCAACACCGGGGAGCTGTTTTTT	CASSLGTNTGELFF
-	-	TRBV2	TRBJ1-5	TGTGCCAGCAGTGAAGCTCCCTTACAGCCCCAGCATTTT	CASSEAPLQPQHF
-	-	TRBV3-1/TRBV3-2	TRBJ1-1	TGTGCCAGCAGCCAAGTTTACCTCCAGAACACTGAAGCTTTCTTT	CASSQVYLQNTEAFF
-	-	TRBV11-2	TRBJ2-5	TGTGCCAGCAGCTTGGGGACCAGTAGGGGCCGGGAGACCCAGTACTTC	CASSLGTSRGRETQYF
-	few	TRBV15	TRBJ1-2	TGTGCCACCAGCAGAGGTACGTTAGGCTACACCTTC	CATSRGTLGYTF
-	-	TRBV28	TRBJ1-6	TGTGCCAGCAGTTTATGGGGGGAGGGGAATTCACCCCTCCACTTT	CASSLWGEGNSPLHF
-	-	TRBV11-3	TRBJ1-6	TGTGCCAGCAGCCGGAGGGATCTGAATTCACCCCTCCACTTT	CASSRRDLNSPLHF
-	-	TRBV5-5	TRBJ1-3	TGTGCCAGCAGCTTTGACGGAAGCTCTGGAAACACCATATATTTT	CASSFDGSSGNTIYF
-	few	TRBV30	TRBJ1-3	TGTGCCTGGAGGACGGGGGTGGGAAACACCATATATTTT	CAWRTGVGNTIYF
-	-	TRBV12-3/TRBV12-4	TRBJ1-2	TGTGCCAGCAGTTTTTCGCAGGCAAGGTACACCTTC	CASSFSQARYTF
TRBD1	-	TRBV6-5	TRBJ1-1	TGTGCCAGCGACAGGGACGGGTCTGAAGCTTTCTTT	CASDRDGSEAFF
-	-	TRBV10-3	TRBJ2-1	TGTGCCATCAGTGAGAACATCCCTGAGCAGTTCTTC	CAISENIPEQFF
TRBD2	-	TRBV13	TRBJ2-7	TGTGCCAGCAGCAGTCGGACTAGCGGGAGGGCCAATTACGAGCAGTACTTC	CASSSRTSGRANYEQYF
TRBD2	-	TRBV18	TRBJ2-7	TGTGCCAGCTCACCATTAGCGGGAGAGAGCTACGAGCAGTACTTC	CASSPLAGESYEQYF
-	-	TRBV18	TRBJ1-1	TGTGCCAGCTCACCTTTGGTTATAGGCCGGAACACTGAAGCTTTCTTT	CASSPLVIGRNTEAFF
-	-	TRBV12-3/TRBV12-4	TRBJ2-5	TGTGCCAGCAGTTTTTACGCGGATGAGACCCAGTACTTC	CASSFYADETQYF
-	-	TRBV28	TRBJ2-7	TGTGCCAGCAGTTTATCCCCCAGGGCGGCTTTCCAGCAGTACTTC	CASSLSPRAAFQQYF
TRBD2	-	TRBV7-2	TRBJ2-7	TGTGCCAGCAGCCCGGGGGGGGGCGCGGGGCAGTACTTC	CASSPGGGAGQYF
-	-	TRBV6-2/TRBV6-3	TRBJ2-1	TGTGCCAGCAGTTATTCAGAATTCGGGCAGTTCTTC	CASSYSEFGQFF
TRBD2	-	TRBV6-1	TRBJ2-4	TGTGCCAGCAGTGCCTTCCCGGGACTAGCGGGAGGGAAGGCCAAAAACATTCAGTACTTC	CASSAFPGLAGGKAKNIQYF
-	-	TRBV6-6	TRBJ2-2	TGTGCCAGCAGCACCAGAAACACCGGGGAGCTGTTTTTT	CASSTRNTGELFF
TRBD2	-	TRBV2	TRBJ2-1	TGTGCCAGCCGGAGGGAGCGGGAGAGTAAACATGAGCAGTTCTTC	CASRRERESKHEQFF
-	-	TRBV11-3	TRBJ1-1	TGTGCCAGCAGCTTAGAAAGGAGTTGGGACACTGAAGCTTTCTTT	CASSLERSWDTEAFF
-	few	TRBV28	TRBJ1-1	TGTGCCAGCAGTCCCCCGGGGAGTATGAACACTGAAGCTTTCTTT	CASSPPGSMNTEAFF
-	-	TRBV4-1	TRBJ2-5	TGCGCCAGCAGCCAGGGCGAGCGGCCCGACCCCCAGTACTTC	CASSQGERPDPQYF
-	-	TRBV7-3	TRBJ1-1	TGTGCCAGCAGTATAACGGCTGGCGAGAAAGCTTTCTTT	CASSITAGEKAFF
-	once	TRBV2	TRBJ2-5	TGTGCCAGCAGCTCGAGGCAAGAGACCCAGTACTTC	CASSSRQETQYF
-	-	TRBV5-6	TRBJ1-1	TGTGCCAGCAGCCCCCGAGGAGAGGGAGAGAACACTGAAGCTTTCTTT	CASSPRGEGENTEAFF
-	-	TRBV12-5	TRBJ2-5	TGTGCTAGTGGTTTGGTACGGGATGGGGAGCGGGCTCCGTGGACCCAGTACTTC	CASGLVRDGERAPWTQYF
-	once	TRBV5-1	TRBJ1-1	TGCGCCAGCAGCTTGGATCCGAACACTGAAGCTTTCTTT	CASSLDPNTEAFF
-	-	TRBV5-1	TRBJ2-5	TGCGCCAGCAGCTTGTGGACCCAAGACGCTGGGACCCAGTACTTC	CASSLWTQDAGTQYF
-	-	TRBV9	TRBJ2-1	TGTGCCAGCAGCGTCGGGCTAGAAAACAATGAGCAGTTCTTC	CASSVGLENNEQFF
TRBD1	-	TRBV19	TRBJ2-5	TGTGCCAGTAGCCACAGGGGGCGGGAGACCCAGTACTTC	CASSHRGRETQYF
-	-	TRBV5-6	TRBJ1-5	TGTGCCAGCAGCGTCGCCAGGTCCAATCAGCCCCAGCATTTT	CASSVARSNQPQHF
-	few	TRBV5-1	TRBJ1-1	TGCGCCAGCAGCATAGGACACGCCGGGAACACTGAAGCTTTCTTT	CASSIGHAGNTEAFF
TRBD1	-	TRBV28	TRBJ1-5	TGTGCCAGCAGCCCCCCGAGGGGGCAGAATCAGCCCCAGCATTTT	CASSPPRGQNQPQHF
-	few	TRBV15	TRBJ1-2	TGTGCCACCAGCAGCGGGGCTAACTATGGCTACACCTTC	CATSSGANYGYTF
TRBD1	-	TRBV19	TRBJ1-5	TGTGCCAGTAGTATGACAGGGGGCAATCAGCCCCAGCATTTT	CASSMTGGNQPQHF
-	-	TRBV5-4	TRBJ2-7	TGTGCCAGCAGCTTGGGGACGGGCAATTACGAGCAGTACTTC	CASSLGTGNYEQYF
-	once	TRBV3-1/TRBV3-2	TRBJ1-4	TGTGCCAGCAGCCTAATGGGGGGCGGCACTAATGAAAAACTGTTTTTT	CASSLMGGGTNEKLFF
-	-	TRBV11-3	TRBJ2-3	TGTGCCAGCAGCTTAGAGGGGGGTACGCAGTATTTT	CASSLEGGTQYF
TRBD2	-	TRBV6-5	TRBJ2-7	TGTGCCAGCAGTTACTCAGATAGCGGGGACGAGCAGTACTTC	CASSYSDSGDEQYF
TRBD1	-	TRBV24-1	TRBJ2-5	TGTGCCACCAGTGATTCGAAGGGGGCTCAAGAGACCCAGTACTTC	CATSDSKGAQETQYF
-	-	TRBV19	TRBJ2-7	TGTGCCAGTAGTCTGCTTCTGGGACCCTACGAGCAGTACTTC	CASSLLLGPYEQYF
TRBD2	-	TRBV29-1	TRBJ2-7	TGCAGCGCTGGCGGAGCGGGGGGCCCCTCTGAGCAGTACTTC	CSAGGAGGPSEQYF
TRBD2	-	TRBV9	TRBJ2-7	TGTGCCAGCAGCGCCACTAGCGGGGCCTACGAGCAGTACTTC	CASSATSGAYEQYF
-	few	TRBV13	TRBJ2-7	TGTGCCAGCAGCTCCCCCTTTCGGGCTAAGGGCGAGCTGTACTTC	CASSSPFRAKGELYF
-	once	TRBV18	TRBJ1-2	TGTGCCAGCTCAGGTATAGGGGCCAACTATGGCTACACCTTC	CASSGIGANYGYTF